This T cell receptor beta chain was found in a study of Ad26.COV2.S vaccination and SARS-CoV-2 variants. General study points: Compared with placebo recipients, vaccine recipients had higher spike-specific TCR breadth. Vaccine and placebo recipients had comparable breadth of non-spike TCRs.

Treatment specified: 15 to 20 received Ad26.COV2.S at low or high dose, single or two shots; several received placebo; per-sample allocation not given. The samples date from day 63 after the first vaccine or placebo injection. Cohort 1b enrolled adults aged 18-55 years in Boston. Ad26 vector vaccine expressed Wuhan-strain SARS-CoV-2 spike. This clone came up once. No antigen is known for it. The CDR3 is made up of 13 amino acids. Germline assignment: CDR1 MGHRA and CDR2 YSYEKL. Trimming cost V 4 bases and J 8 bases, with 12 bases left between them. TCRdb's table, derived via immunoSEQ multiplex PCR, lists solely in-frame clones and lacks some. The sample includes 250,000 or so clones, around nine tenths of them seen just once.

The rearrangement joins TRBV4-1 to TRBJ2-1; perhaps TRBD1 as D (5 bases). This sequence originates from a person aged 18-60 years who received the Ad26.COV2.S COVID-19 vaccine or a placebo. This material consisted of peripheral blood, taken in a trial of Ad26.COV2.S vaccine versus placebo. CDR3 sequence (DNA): TGCGCCAGCAGCCCTCCCCTAGGGGATGAGCAGTTCTTC. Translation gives CASSPPLGDEQFF.